These 12 T cell receptor beta chains were all obtained from the same sample, sequenced in a study of T cells in localized non-small cell lung cancer. Repertoires were generated with immunoSEQ multiplex PCR, while TCRdb's copy carries only in-frame clones and drops some. The sample records some 25,000 clones, around 93% being singletons. The sample in question was peripheral blood, obtained before any cancer treatment. Receptors originate from a female donor at least 60 years old with stage II squamous cell lung carcinoma.

The gene calls are TRBV23-1 and TRBJ2-2; D unresolved. TRBV23-1 carries the ORF label, with uncertain function. V lost 5 bases and J lost 3, with 7 bases in between. The CDR3 spans 13 residues. CDR3 sequence (DNA): TGCGCCAGCAGTAGATGTTACACCGGGGAGCTGTTTTTT. Amino acid sequence: CASSRCYTGELFF.

The chain employs TRBV6-5 and TRBJ1-1; 7 positions match TRBD1. The germline gives CDR1 MNHEY, CDR2 SVGAGI. V shed 0 bases and J 5 bases; nucleotides not matched to a gene: 3. The CDR3 runs to 14 residues. CDR3 amino acids: CASSYSQGDTEAFF. CDR3 coding DNA: TGTGCCAGCAGTTACTCGCAGGGGGATACTGAAGCTTTCTTT.

The chain uses TRBV11-3 and TRBJ2-1; 9 bases match TRBD2. V shed 0 bases, J shed 10 bases, and the junction held 10 bases outside the gene matches. Germline V CDR1 and CDR2: SGHNT, YENEEA. The CDR3 contains 16 residues. The CDR3 spells CASSLEMAGGPGEQFF. CDR3 DNA sequence: TGTGCCAGCAGCTTAGAAATGGCGGGGGGGCCGGGAGAGCAGTTCTTC. Full variable domain (remainder filled in from reference TRBV11-3 and TRBJ2-1): EAGVVQSPRYKIIEKKQPVAFWCNPISGHNTLYWYLQNLGQGPELLIRYENEEAVDDSQLPKDRFSAERLKGVDSTLKIQPAELGDSAVYLCASSLEMAGGPGEQFFGPGTRLTVL.

This clone was observed a single time. The chain carries TRBV6-4 and TRBJ2-7, with a weak D call TRBD2 (5 bases). Trimming cost V 5 bases and J 7 bases, with 18 bases left between them. This CDR3 is 14 amino acids long. Germline V gene data show CDR1 as MRHNA and CDR2 as SNTAGT. CDR3 DNA: TGTGCCAGCAGTCCGTCGACGGGCTCGGGGGAGCAGTACTTC. Its translation is CASSPSTGSGEQYF.

There are a few counts of this clone. The chain combines TRBV30 with TRBJ1-2, with 8 positions matching TRBD1. This CDR3 has 15 residues. Germline-derived CDR1 and CDR2 are GTSNPN and SVGIG (reference sequence). The J segment lost 8 bases and the V segment lost 2 bases, leaving 13 bases of the junction unmatched. This CDR3 is CAWSSTGAPEYGYTF. In DNA form, the CDR3 reads TGTGCCTGGAGTTCGACAGGGGCACCAGAGTACGGCTACACCTTC.

The rearrangement joins TRBV29-1 to TRBJ1-1; a possible D gene is TRBD1 (6 bases). V shed 4 bases and J shed 3 bases, with 18 bases lying between them. The CDR3 sequence is 15 residues long. The germline V gene has CDR1 SQVTM and CDR2 ANQGSEA. The CDR3: CSVGDPQGGYTEAFF. The CDR3, as DNA: TGCAGCGTTGGGGACCCACAGGGTGGGTACACTGAAGCTTTCTTT.

The rearrangement uses TRBV11-1 and TRBJ2-7, with 8 bases matching TRBD1. The junction had 3 bases not matched to a gene; V was cut back by 1 base and J by 1 base. CDR1 SGHAT and CDR2 FQDESV come from the germline V gene (reference sequence). The CDR3 is made up of 15 amino acids. The CDR3 DNA reads TGTGCCAGCAGCTTAGATGACAGGGGATCCTACGAGCAGTACTTC. This encodes CASSLDDRGSYEQYF. The variable domain in full, with the rest retrieved from reference TRBV11-1 and TRBJ2-7, is EAEVAQSPRYKITEKSQAVAFWCDPISGHATLYWYRQILGQGPELLVQFQDESVVDDSQLPKDRFSAERLKGVDSTLKIQPAELGDSAMYLCASSLDDRGSYEQYFGPGTRLTVT.

J is TRBJ1-2 and V is TRBV11-1; D is undetermined. V lost 3 bases and J lost 8, with 13 bases in between. This CDR3 has 13 residues. Germline assignment: CDR1 SGHAT and CDR2 FQDESV (reference sequence). In DNA, the CDR3 is TGTGCCAGCAGCTTGGCCCCCGGTCGGGGCTACACCTTC. This encodes CASSLAPGRGYTF.

With regard to this clone: One junction end disagrees with the germline gene, perhaps due to a read error. This chain joins TRBV18 and TRBJ2-7; D is unresolved. In germline, CDR1 is KGHSH, CDR2 LQKENI. This CDR3 comprises 12 residues. CDR3 nucleotide sequence: TGTGCCAGCTCCCCTGGCTCCAACGAGCAGTACTTC. Translated, it gives CASSPGSNEQYF.

V gene TRBV5-1 combines with J gene TRBJ2-1; TRBD2 is a possible D gene (5 bases). Trimming took off 0 bases at V and 0 bases at J, with 7 bases between the two ends. The CDR3 is 15 amino acids. CDR1 is SGHRS and CDR2 is YFSETQ in the germline V gene. This CDR3 reads CASSLAGVSYNEQFF. CDR3 coding DNA: TGCGCCAGCAGCTTGGCCGGGGTCTCCTACAATGAGCAGTTCTTC.

V gene TRBV6-6 combines with J gene TRBJ2-2; D gene ambiguous. The germline V and J ends were trimmed by 6 bases and 0 bases, with 5 bases remaining between them. Germline assignment: CDR1 MNHNY and CDR2 SVGAGI (reference sequence). This CDR3 region has 13 residues. The CDR3 nucleotides read TGTGCCAGCAGGGGATCGAACACCGGGGAGCTGTTTTTT. Translation gives CASRGSNTGELFF.

The chain has TRBV2 and TRBJ1-1; D is undetermined. CDR1 and CDR2 (germline): SNHLY, FYNNEI. V lost 2 bases and J 1 base, leaving 11 bases between the germline ends. This CDR3 is built from 15 residues. CDR3: CASSELGRGNTEAFF. As DNA, the CDR3 is TGTGCCAGCAGTGAATTAGGACGGGGGAACACTGAAGCTTTCTTT.